Each of the 21 T cell receptor beta chains below was sequenced from the same sample in a study of cytomegalovirus exposure and HLA in healthy donors. The PCR had 60 Vbeta and 13 Jbeta primers. Clones were read by immunoSEQ multiplex PCR, and TCRdb kept only the in-frame ones, dropping some. The repertoire holds over 80,000 clones, roughly 80% seen once, with approximately 3% in the top ten. The sample consisted of PBMCs. These receptors were obtained from a man in his forties or fifties in good health and CMV-seronegative.

The chain joins TRBV7-2 to TRBJ2-3; 8 bases line up with TRBD2. V lost 5 bases, J lost 8 bases, and 12 bases stayed unmatched. Germline loops: CDR1 SGHTA, CDR2 FQGNSA. The CDR3 consists of 15 residues. The CDR3 DNA follows: TGTGCCAGCAGCCCACGGGGACTAGAGGTCGGTACGCAGTATTTT. Translating it yields CASSPRGLEVGTQYF.

The rearrangement joins TRBV5-1 to TRBJ2-5; 10 nucleotides align to TRBD1. This CDR3 comprises 16 residues. V shed 3 bases, J shed 3 bases, and the junction held 8 bases outside the gene matches. Germline lookup yields CDR1 SGHRS and CDR2 YFSETQ. DNA for the CDR3: TGCGCCAGCAGCTACCGGGACAGGGGATTTAAAGAGACCCAGTACTTC. It specifies CASSYRDRGFKETQYF.

Only a few counts were recorded for this clone. The chain is built from TRBV6-5 and TRBJ2-5; 8 bases line up with TRBD2. Trimming cost V 2 bases and J 4 bases; bases outside gene matches: 3. Per germline, CDR1 MNHEY and CDR2 SVGAGI. The CDR3 contains 14 residues. CDR3 DNA: TGTGCCAGCAGTTACGCCGGGGGGGCAGAGACCCAGTACTTC. Translated: CASSYAGGAETQYF.

This rearrangement joins TRBV9 to TRBJ2-5; D is possibly TRBD2 (5 bases). V lost 1 base and J lost 7, with 11 bases in between. Germline V lookup: CDR1 SGDLS, CDR2 YYNGEE. The CDR3 runs to 13 residues. In DNA form, the CDR3 reads TGTGCCAGCAGCGTAAAGGGTGGAGGGACCCAGTACTTC. Translating gives CASSVKGGGTQYF.

The chain employs TRBV19 and TRBJ1-2; 8 nucleotides match TRBD1. CDR1 LNHDA and CDR2 SQIVND come from the germline V gene (reference sequence). The J segment lost 2 bases and the V segment lost 5 bases, leaving 4 bases of the junction unmatched. The CDR3 extends over 14 amino acids. This chain's CDR3 is CASSRTGTNYGYTF. The DNA of the CDR3 is TGTGCCAGTAGTCGGACAGGGACAAACTATGGCTACACCTTC.

The rearrangement joins TRBV28 to TRBJ1-2; no reliable D call. Trimming took off 3 bases at V and 8 bases at J, with 10 bases between the two ends. The CDR3 is 12 residues long. Germline CDR1 is MDHEN and CDR2 is SYDVKM. The DNA for the CDR3 is TGTGCCAGCAGTTTCTCGGGGTCAGGCTACACCTTC. Translation gives CASSFSGSGYTF.

This chain connects TRBV10-3 to TRBJ2-7; TRBD2 aligns across 8 bases. Germline V gene data show CDR1 as ENHRY and CDR2 as SYGVKD. The length of the CDR3 is 12 residues. V trimming: 6 bases; J trimming: 4 bases; junction bases outside the gene matches: 2. This CDR3 is CAISRGGYEQYF. The CDR3 DNA reads as TGTGCCATCAGCCGGGGGGGTTACGAGCAGTACTTC.

The V gene is TRBV28, the J gene TRBJ2-3; no clear D gene. This CDR3 comprises 13 residues. V lost 2 bases and J lost 8, with 11 bases in between. Germline assignment: CDR1 MDHEN and CDR2 SYDVKM. The chain's CDR3 is CASSLTVSGTQYF. The CDR3 coding sequence is TGTGCCAGCAGTTTAACCGTCTCCGGTACGCAGTATTTT.

V is TRBV6-1 and J is TRBJ2-2; TRBD1 might be the D (6 bases). Germline V gene sequence: CDR1 MNHNS, CDR2 SASEGT. V lost 4 bases and J lost 6, with 9 bases in between. This CDR3 has 13 residues. For the CDR3, the DNA is TGTGCCAGCAGTGGGCGGACAGCCGGGGAGCTGTTTTTT. Residues: CASSGRTAGELFF.

V and J are TRBV11-3 and TRBJ1-1; 8 bases are a match to TRBD1. Germline CDR1 and CDR2: SGHNT and YENEEA. V was clipped by 5 bases and J by 5 bases; unmatched bases: 1. The CDR3 totals 12 residues. The CDR3 is CASSRQGTEAFF. The CDR3 bases are TGTGCCAGCAGCCGACAGGGGACTGAAGCTTTCTTT.

The rearrangement joins TRBV5-1 to TRBJ2-3; 13 nucleotides agree with TRBD2. CDR3 length: 19 amino acids. V shed 3 bases, J shed 0 bases, and the junction held 10 bases outside the gene matches. CDR1 SGHRS and CDR2 YFSETQ come from the germline V gene. The CDR3 region is CASSYRPGLAGSSTDTQYF. The CDR3 DNA reads TGCGCCAGCAGCTACCGACCGGGACTAGCGGGGTCTAGCACAGATACGCAGTATTTT.

The chain carries TRBV7-8 and TRBJ2-7, with TRBD1 identical over 7 bases. V trimming: 4 bases; J trimming: 7 bases; junction bases outside the gene matches: 10. There are 14 residues in the CDR3. Germline V CDR1 and CDR2: SGHVS, FQNEAQ. CDR3 residues: CASSSHRGSEEQYF. CDR3 in DNA: TGTGCCAGCAGCTCCCACAGGGGTTCGGAAGAGCAGTACTTC.

This clone was counted once. This rearrangement joins TRBV6-5 to TRBJ2-1, with 10 nucleotides matching TRBD1. The CDR3 consists of 15 residues. The junction had 5 bases not matched to a gene; V was cut back by 6 bases and J by 3 bases. Germline V CDR1 and CDR2: MNHEY, SVGAGI. The CDR3 DNA sequence: TGTGCCAGCAGCCTGGGACAGGGGATCTACAATGAGCAGTTCTTC. It specifies CASSLGQGIYNEQFF.

This rearrangement joins TRBV19 to TRBJ1-5, with D perhaps TRBD1 (5 bases). CDR1 and CDR2 from the germline V gene are LNHDA and SQIVND (reference sequence). V was cut by 5 bases and J by 7 bases, with 9 bases left in between. The CDR3 sequence is 12 residues long. The CDR3 reads CASSFRTQPQHF. CDR3 bases: TGTGCCAGTAGTTTCCGGACACAGCCCCAGCATTTT.

This clone appeared a few times. The chain couples TRBV19 to TRBJ2-7, with TRBD1 matching 11 bases. Germline V CDR1 and CDR2: LNHDA, SQIVND (reference sequence). The CDR3 runs 15 residues. The trim removed 6 bases at V and 0 bases at J, leaving 4 bases unmatched. The DNA of the CDR3 is TGTGCCAGTAGGACCGGGACAGGGGGCTCCTACGAGCAGTACTTC. Translation gives CASRTGTGGSYEQYF.

The gene calls are TRBV4-1 and TRBJ2-2; TRBD2 matches 13 bases. In germline, CDR1 is MGHRA, CDR2 YSYEKL. With V trimmed by 0 bases and J by 6 bases, 7 bases remained unmatched. This CDR3 region has 18 residues. CDR3 nucleotide sequence: TGCGCCAGCAGCCAAGAAGCGACGACTAGCGGGGGGCCCGGGGAGCTGTTTTTT. It yields the protein CASSQEATTSGGPGELFF.

This chain connects TRBV5-5 to TRBJ1-1; a possible D gene is TRBD1 (5 bases). There are 14 residues in the CDR3. In germline, CDR1 is SGHKS, CDR2 YYEKEE (reference sequence). V was clipped by 2 bases and J by 1 base, with 9 bases between them. CDR3: CASSFIGQNTEAFF. The CDR3 DNA sequence: TGTGCCAGCAGCTTTATCGGACAGAACACTGAAGCTTTCTTT.

This clone was recorded only once. The chain links TRBV7-9 to TRBJ2-3, with D perhaps TRBD1 (5 bases). CDR1 SEHNR and CDR2 FQNEAQ come from the germline V gene (reference sequence). Trimming stripped 1 base from V and 0 bases from J, with 8 bases between. CDR3 length: 15 amino acids. Here the CDR3 reads CASSLGTTSTDTQYF. The CDR3 coding sequence is TGTGCCAGCAGCTTAGGGACAACTAGCACAGATACGCAGTATTTT.

The table lists this clone with a count of one. The chain recombines TRBV4-1 with TRBJ1-1, with a possible D match to TRBD1 (6 bases). CDR3 size: 18 residues. The germline V gene has CDR1 MGHRA and CDR2 YSYEKL. V was pared by 1 base and J by 0 bases, with 18 bases between. The CDR3 is CASSQGALARGMNTEAFF. CDR3 nucleotide sequence: TGCGCCAGCAGCCAAGGGGCTCTGGCGAGGGGGATGAACACTGAAGCTTTCTTT.

This clone is a singleton in its sample. The rearrangement joins TRBV10-3 to TRBJ1-3; TRBD1 is a possible D gene (5 bases). Germline-derived CDR1 and CDR2 are ENHRY and SYGVKD. V was trimmed by 6 bases and J by 0 bases, leaving 9 bases between them. The CDR3 is made up of 14 amino acids. CDR3 sequence: CAIRDNGSGNTIYF. In nucleotides, the CDR3 is TGTGCCATCAGGGACAACGGCTCTGGAAACACCATATATTTT.

This CDR3 reads CASSLELGTQYF. The CDR3, as DNA: TGCGCCAGCAGCTTGGAGCTGGGCACGCAGTATTTT. The chain combines TRBV5-1 with TRBJ2-3; D is ambiguous. The germline gives CDR1 SGHRS, CDR2 YFSETQ. The CDR3 contains 12 residues. Deletions cut 0 bases from V and 9 bases from J, with 8 bases between.